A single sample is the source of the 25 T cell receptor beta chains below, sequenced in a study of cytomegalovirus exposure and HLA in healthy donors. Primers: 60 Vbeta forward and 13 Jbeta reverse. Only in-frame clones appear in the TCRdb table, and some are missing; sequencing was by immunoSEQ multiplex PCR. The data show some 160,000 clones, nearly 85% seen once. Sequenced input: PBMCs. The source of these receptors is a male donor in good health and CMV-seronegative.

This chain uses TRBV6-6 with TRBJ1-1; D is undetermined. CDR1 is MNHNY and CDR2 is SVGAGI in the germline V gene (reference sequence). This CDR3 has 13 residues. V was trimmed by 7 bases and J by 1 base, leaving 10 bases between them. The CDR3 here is CASTTRRNTEAFF. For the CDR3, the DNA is TGTGCCAGCACCACTAGGCGGAACACTGAAGCTTTCTTT.

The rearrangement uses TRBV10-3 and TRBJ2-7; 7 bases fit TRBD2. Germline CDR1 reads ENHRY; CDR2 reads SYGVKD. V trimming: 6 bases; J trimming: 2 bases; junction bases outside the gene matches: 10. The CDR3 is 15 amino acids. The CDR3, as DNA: TGTGCCATCAGGAGGGAGGGCGGATTTACCTACGAGCAGTACTTC. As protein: CAIRREGGFTYEQYF.

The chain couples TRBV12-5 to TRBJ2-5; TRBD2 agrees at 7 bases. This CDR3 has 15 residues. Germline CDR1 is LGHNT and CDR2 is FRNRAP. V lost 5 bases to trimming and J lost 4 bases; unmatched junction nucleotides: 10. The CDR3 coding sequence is TGTGCTAGTGGTCCCCGGGGAGGGAAGGGAGAGACCCAGTACTTC. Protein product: CASGPRGGKGETQYF.

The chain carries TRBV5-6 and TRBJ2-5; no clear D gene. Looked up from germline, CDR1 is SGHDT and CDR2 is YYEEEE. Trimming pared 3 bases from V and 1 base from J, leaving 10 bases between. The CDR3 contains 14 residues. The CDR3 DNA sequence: TGTGCCAGCAGCTCCTACTCCTTCCAAGAGACCCAGTACTTC. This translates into CASSSYSFQETQYF.

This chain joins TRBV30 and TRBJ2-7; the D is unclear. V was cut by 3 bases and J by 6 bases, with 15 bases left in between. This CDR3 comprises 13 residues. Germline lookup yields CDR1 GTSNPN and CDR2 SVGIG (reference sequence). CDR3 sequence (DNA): TGTGCCTGGAGGGGCCTATCGGTTGGCGAGCAGTACTTC. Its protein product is CAWRGLSVGEQYF. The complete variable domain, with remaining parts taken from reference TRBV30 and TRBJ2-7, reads SQTIHQWPATLVQPVGSPLSLECTVEGTSNPNLYWYRQAAGRGLQLLFYSVGIGQISSEVPQNLSASRPQDRQFILSSKKLLLSDSGFYLCAWRGLSVGEQYFGPGTRLTVT.

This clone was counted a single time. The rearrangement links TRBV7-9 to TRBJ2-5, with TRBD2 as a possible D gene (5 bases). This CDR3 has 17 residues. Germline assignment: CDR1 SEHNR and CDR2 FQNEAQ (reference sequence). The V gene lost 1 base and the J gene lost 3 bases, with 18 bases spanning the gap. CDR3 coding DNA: TGTGCCAGCAGCTTAGTAGAAGGCGGGCTCCGGGAAGAGACCCAGTACTTC. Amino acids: CASSLVEGGLREETQYF. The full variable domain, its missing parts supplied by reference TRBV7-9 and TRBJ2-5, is DTGVSQNPRHKITKRGQNVTFRCDPISEHNRLYWYRQTLGQGPEFLTYFQNEAQLEKSRLLSDRFSAERPKGSFSTLEIQRTEQGDSAMYLCASSLVEGGLREETQYFGPGTRLLVL.

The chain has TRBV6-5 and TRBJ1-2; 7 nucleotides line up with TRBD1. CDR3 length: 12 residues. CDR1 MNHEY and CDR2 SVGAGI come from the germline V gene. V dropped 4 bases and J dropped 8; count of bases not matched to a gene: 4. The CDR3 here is CASSSYRGGYTF. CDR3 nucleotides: TGTGCCAGCAGTTCCTACAGGGGCGGCTACACCTTC.

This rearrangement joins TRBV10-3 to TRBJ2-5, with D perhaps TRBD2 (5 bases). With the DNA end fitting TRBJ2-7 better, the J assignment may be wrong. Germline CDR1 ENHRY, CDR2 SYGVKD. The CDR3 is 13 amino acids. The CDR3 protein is CAISGYEGYEQYF. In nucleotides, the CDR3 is TGTGCCATCAGTGGGTATGAGGGCTACGAGCAGTACTTC.

The CDR3 sequence: CASSVGGGITYEQYF. CDR3 coding DNA: TGTGCCAGCAGCGTAGGCGGGGGGATCACCTACGAGCAGTACTTC. The chain joins TRBV9 to TRBJ2-5, with 8 bases matching TRBD2. Near its end, the DNA agrees better with TRBJ2-7, so the J call may be wrong. The CDR3 has 15 amino acids. Per the germline V gene, CDR1 is SGDLS and CDR2 is YYNGEE.

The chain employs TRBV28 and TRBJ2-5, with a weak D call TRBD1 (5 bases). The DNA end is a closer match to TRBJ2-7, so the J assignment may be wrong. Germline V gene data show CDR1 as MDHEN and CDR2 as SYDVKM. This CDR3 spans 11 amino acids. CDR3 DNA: TGTGCCACAGGGTTCATATACGAGCAGTACTTC. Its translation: CATGFIYEQYF.

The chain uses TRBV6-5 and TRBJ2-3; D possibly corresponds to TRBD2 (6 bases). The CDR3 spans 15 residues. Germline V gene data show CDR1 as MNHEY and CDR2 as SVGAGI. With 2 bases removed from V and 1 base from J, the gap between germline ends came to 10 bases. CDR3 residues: CASSYTSYGTDTQYF. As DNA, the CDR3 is TGTGCCAGCAGTTACACTAGCTACGGCACAGATACGCAGTATTTT.

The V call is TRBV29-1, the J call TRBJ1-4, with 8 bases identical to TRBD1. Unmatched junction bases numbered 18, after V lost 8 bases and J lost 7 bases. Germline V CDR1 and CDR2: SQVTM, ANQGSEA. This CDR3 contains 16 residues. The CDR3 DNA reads TGCAGCAAAGGGCCCAAACCCGGGACAGGCGTTGAAAAACTGTTTTTT. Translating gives CSKGPKPGTGVEKLFF.

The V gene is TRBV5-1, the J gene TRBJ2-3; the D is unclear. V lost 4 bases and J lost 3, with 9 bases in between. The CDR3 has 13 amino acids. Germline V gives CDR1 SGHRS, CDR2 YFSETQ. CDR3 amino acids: CASSLTLTDTQYF. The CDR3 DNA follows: TGCGCCAGCAGCCTTACACTAACAGATACGCAGTATTTT. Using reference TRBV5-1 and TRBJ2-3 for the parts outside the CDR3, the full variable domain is KAGVTQTPRYLIKTRGQQVTLSCSPISGHRSVSWYQQTPGQGLQFLFEYFSETQRNKGNFPGRFSGRQFSNSRSEMNVSTLELGDSALYLCASSLTLTDTQYFGPGTRLTVL.

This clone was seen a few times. The CDR3 sequence: CASSVTDATNEKLFF. The CDR3 region has the DNA TGTGCCAGCAGCGTTACAGACGCTACTAATGAAAAACTGTTTTTT. The V gene is TRBV9, the J gene TRBJ1-4, with unresolved D. Germline V gene lookup returns CDR1 SGDLS and CDR2 YYNGEE. Trimming stripped 2 bases from V and 2 bases from J, with 10 bases between. This CDR3 comprises 15 residues.

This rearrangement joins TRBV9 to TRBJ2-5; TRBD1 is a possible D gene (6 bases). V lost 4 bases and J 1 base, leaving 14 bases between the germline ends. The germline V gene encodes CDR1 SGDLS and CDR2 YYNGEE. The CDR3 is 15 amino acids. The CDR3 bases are TGTGCCAGCAGCTCCACAGGGACCCTCCAAGAGACCCAGTACTTC. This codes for CASSSTGTLQETQYF.

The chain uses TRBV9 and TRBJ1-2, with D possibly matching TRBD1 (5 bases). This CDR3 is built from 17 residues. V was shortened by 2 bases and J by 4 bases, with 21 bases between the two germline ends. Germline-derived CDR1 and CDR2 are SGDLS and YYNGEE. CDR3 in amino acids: CASSVLVFGGGPYGYTF. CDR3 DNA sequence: TGTGCCAGCAGCGTCTTAGTCTTTGGCGGGGGACCCTATGGCTACACCTTC.

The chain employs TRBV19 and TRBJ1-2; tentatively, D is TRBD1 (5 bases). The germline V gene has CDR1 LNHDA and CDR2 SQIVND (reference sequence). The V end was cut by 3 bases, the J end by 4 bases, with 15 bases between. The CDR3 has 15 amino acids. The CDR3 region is CASSIQGLEGYGYTF. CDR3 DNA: TGTGCCAGTAGTATTCAGGGCCTAGAAGGCTATGGCTACACCTTC.

CDR3 in amino acids: CASSFNRGRSYNEQFF. The CDR3 DNA reads TGTGCCAGCAGCTTTAACAGGGGGCGATCCTACAATGAGCAGTTCTTC. The J gene is TRBJ2-1, the V gene TRBV11-2, with 9 bases aligning to TRBD1. The CDR3 spans 16 residues. V shed 3 bases, J shed 1 base, and the junction held 4 bases outside the gene matches. CDR1 is SGHAT, CDR2 FQNNGV, per germline.

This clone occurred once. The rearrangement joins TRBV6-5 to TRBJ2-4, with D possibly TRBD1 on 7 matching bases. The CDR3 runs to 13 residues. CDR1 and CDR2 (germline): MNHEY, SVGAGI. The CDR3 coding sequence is TGTGCGGTCAGGGGGACTTCCAAAAACATTCAGTACTTC. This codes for CAVRGTSKNIQYF.

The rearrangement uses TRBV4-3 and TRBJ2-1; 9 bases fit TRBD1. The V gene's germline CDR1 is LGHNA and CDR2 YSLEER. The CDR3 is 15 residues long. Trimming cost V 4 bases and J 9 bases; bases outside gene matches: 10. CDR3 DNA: TGCGCCAGCAGCCCCGACAGGGGGAGGGTTACTGAGCAGTTCTTC. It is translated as CASSPDRGRVTEQFF.

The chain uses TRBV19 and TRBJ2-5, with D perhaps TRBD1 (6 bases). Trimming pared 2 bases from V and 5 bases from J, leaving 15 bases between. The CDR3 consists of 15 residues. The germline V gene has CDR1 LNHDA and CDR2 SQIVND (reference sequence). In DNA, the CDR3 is TGTGCCAGTAGTATAAGTGCAGGGGTTGGGGAGACCCAGTACTTC. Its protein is CASSISAGVGETQYF.

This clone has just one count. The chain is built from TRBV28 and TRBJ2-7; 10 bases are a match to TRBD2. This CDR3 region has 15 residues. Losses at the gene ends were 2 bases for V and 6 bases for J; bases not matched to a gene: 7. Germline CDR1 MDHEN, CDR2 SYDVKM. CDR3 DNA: TGTGCCAGCAGTTTACTGAGCGGGAGGGCCGCCGAGCAGTACTTC. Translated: CASSLLSGRAAEQYF.

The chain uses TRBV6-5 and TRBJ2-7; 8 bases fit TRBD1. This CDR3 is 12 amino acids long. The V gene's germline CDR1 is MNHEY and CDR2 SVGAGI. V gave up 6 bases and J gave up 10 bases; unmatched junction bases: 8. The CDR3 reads CASSEDRVSQYF. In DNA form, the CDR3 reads TGTGCCAGCAGCGAGGACAGGGTTTCACAGTACTTC.

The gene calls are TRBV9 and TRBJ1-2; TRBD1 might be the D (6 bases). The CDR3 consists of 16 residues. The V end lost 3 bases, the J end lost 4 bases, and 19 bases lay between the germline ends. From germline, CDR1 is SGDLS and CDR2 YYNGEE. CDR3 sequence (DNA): TGTGCCAGCAGCGGTATACAGGGCGGAGGCCCCTATGGCTACACCTTC. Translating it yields CASSGIQGGGPYGYTF.

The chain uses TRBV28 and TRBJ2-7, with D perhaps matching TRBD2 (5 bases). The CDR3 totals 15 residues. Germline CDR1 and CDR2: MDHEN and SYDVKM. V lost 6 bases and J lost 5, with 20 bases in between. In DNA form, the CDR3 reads TGTGCCAGCAGCGTCTCGAGGCGGGTCAAAAACGAGCAGTACTTC. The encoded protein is CASSVSRRVKNEQYF.